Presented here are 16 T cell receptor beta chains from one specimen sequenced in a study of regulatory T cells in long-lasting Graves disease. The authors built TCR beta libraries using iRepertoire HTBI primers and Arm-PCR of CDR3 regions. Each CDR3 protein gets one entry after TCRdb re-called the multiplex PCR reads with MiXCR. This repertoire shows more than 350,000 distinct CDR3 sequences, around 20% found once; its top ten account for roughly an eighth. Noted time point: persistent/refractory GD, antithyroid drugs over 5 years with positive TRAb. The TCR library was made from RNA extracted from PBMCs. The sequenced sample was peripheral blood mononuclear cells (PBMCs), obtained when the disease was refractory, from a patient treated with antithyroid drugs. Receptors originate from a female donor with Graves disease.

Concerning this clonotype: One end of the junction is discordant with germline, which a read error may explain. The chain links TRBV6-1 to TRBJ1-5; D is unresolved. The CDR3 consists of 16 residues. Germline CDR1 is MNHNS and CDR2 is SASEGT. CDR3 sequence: CVSSDRKGGSNQPQHF. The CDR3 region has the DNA TGTGTCAGCAGTGATCGAAAAGGTGGGAGCAATCAGCCCCAGCATTTT.

The CDR3 region is CASSRRGWSSTDTQYF. In DNA, the CDR3 is TGTGCCAGCAGCAGACGGGGCTGGTCTAGCACAGATACGCAGTATTTT. The chain has TRBV6-1 and TRBJ2-3; D tentatively reads TRBD1 or TRBD2 (5 bases each). Germline V gives CDR1 MNHNS, CDR2 SASEGT. The CDR3 loop spans 16 amino acids. The V and J ends lost 6 bases and 0 bases respectively, with 16 bases between them.

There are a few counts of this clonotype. CDR3 region: CASSLQGTADTQYF. CDR3 sequence (DNA): TGTGCCAGCAGTTTACAGGGGACAGCAGATACGCAGTATTTT. V usage is TRBV28 and J usage is TRBJ2-3; 7 bases agree with TRBD1. The CDR3 loop spans 14 amino acids. The junction had 3 bases not matched to a gene; V was cut back by 2 bases and J by 4 bases. Germline-derived CDR1 and CDR2 are MDHEN and SYDVKM. The full variable domain, rest sourced from reference TRBV28 and TRBJ2-3, is DVKVTQSSRYLVKRTGEKVFLECVQDMDHENMFWYRQDPGLGLRLIYFSYDVKMKEKGDIPEGYSVSREKKERFSLILESASTNQTSMYLCASSLQGTADTQYFGPGTRLTVL.

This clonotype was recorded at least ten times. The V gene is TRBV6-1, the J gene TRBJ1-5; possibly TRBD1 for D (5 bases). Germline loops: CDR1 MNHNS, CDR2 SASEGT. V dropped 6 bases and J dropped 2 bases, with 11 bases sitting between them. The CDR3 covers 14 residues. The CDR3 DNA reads TGTGCCAGCAGGCAGGGATATGGCAATCAGCCCCAGCATTTT. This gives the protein CASRQGYGNQPQHF.

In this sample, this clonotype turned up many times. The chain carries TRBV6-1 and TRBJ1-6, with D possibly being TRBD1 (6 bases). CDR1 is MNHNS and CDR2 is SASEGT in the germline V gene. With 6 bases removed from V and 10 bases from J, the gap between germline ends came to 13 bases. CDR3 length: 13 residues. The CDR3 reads CASSEGVRSPLHF. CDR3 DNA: TGTGCCAGCAGCGAGGGGGTTAGGTCACCCCTCCACTTT.

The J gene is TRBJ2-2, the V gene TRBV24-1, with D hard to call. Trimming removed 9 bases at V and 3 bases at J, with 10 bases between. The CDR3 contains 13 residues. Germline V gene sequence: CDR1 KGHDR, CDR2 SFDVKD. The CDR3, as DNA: TGTGCCACCGGCCAGGAATACACCGGGGAGCTGTTTTTT. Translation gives CATGQEYTGELFF.

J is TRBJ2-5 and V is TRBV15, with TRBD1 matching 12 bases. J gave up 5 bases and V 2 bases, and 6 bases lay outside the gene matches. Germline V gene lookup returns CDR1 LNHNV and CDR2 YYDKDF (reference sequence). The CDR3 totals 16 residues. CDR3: CATSRKGTGGHETQYF. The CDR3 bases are TGTGCCACCAGCAGAAAAGGGACAGGGGGCCATGAGACCCAGTACTTC.

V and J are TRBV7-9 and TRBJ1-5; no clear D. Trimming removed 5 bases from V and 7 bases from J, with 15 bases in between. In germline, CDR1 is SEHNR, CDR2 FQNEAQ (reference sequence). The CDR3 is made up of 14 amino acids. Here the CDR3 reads CASSPDEGNQPQHF. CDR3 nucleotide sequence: TGTGCCAGCAGCCCCGACGAGGGTAACCAGCCCCAGCATTTT.

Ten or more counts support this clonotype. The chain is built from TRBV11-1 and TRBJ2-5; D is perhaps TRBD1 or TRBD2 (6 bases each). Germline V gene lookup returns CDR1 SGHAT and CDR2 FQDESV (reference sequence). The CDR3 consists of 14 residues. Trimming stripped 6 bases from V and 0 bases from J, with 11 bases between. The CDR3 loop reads CASRGGTYQETQYF. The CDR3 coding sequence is TGTGCCAGCAGAGGGGGGACCTACCAAGAGACCCAGTACTTC.

CDR3 sequence: CASSPPAGGLTDTQYF. Here the CDR3 DNA reads TGCGCCAGCAGCCCGCCAGCGGGAGGCCTCACAGATACGCAGTATTTT. This chain uses TRBV5-1 with TRBJ2-3; 9 nucleotides align to TRBD2. V shed 4 bases, J shed 2 bases, and the junction held 8 bases outside the gene matches. The CDR3 is 16 amino acids. CDR1 is SGHRS, CDR2 YFSETQ, per germline.

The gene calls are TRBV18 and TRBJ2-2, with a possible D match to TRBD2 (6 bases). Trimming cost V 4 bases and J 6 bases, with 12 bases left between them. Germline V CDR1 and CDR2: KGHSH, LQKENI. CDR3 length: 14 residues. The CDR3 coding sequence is TGTGCCAGCTCACTTGCTAGCGACGCCGGGGAGCTGTTTTTT. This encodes CASSLASDAGELFF.

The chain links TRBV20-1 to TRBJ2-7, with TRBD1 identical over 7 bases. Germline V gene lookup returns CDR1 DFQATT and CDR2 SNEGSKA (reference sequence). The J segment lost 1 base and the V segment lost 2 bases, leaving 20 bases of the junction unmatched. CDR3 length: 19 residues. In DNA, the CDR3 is TGCAGTGCTAGACGAACTACCCCCACCCCGACAGGGCGATCCTACGAGCAGTACTTC. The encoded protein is CSARRTTPTPTGRSYEQYF.

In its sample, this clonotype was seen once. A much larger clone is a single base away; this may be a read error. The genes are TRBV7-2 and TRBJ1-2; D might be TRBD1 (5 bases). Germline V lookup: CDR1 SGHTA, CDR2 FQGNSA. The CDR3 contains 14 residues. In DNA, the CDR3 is TGTGCCAGCAGCTTAGTTGAGGGGAACTATGGCCACACCTTC. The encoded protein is CASSLVEGNYGHTF.

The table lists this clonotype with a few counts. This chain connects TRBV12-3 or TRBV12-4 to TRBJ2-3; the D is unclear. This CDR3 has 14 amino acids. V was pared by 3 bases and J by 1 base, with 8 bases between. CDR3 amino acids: CASSFSFGTDTQYF. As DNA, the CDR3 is TGTGCCAGCAGTTTTTCCTTCGGCACAGATACGCAGTATTTT.

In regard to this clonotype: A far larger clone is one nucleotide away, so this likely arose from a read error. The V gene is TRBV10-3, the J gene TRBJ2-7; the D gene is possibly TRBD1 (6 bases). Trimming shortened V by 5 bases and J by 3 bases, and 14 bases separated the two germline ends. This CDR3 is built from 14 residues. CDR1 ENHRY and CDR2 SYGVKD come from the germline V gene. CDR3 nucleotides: TGTGCCATCAGTTTAGGGGGAGATGACTACGAGCAGTACTTC. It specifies CAISLGGDDYEQYF.

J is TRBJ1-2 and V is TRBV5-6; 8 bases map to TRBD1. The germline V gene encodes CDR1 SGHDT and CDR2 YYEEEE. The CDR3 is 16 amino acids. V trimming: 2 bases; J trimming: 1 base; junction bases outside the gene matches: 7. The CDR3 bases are TGTGCCAGCAGCTTAAGGACAGGGAACTTTAACTATGGCTACACCTTC. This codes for CASSLRTGNFNYGYTF. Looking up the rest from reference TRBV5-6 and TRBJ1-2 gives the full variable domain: DAGVTQSPTHLIKTRGQQVTLRCSPKSGHDTVSWYQQALGQGPQFIFQYYEEEERQRGNFPDRFSGHQFPNYSSELNVNALLLGDSALYLCASSLRTGNFNYGYTFGSGTRLTVV.